Listed below are T cell receptor beta chains from one sample, sequenced in a study of CD8+ T cells in alopecia areata. The repertoire was sequenced with immunoSEQ multiplex PCR; TCRdb's copy has only in-frame clones and lacks some. This table holds over 90,000 clones, around 50% found once. Sequencing used CD4+ T cells sorted from blood. The receptors originated from a human donor in good health. CDR3s include the opening cysteine and the closing phenylalanine or tryptophan. Fields, in order: clone size, J gene, D gene, V gene, CDR3 protein, CDR3 DNA. D genes are given only for firm matches. Not every row has a clone size; where given, it reads once, few, many or a size class.

clone size: few; J gene: TRBJ1-6; D gene: TRBD1; V gene: TRBV4-2; CDR3 protein: CASTRGQGGSPLHF; CDR3 DNA: TGTGCCAGCACCCGGGGACAGGGGGGTTCACCCCTCCACTTT
clone size: -; J gene: TRBJ1-6; D gene: TRBD1; V gene: TRBV29-1; CDR3 protein: CSIKQGNRDSPLHF; CDR3 DNA: TGCAGCATAAAACAGGGGAATCGGGATTCACCCCTCCACTTT
clone size: -; J gene: TRBJ1-2; D gene: -; V gene: TRBV28; CDR3 protein: CASSRPNYGYTF; CDR3 DNA: TGTGCCAGCAGCCGACCAAACTATGGCTACACCTTC
clone size: -; J gene: TRBJ2-1; D gene: -; V gene: TRBV6-5; CDR3 protein: CASSKTGIEQFF; CDR3 DNA: TGTGCCAGCAGCAAAACAGGGATTGAGCAGTTCTTC
clone size: -; J gene: TRBJ1-2; D gene: TRBD1; V gene: TRBV9; CDR3 protein: CASSVRDRGYGYTF; CDR3 DNA: TGTGCCAGCAGCGTCAGGGACAGGGGCTATGGCTACACCTTC
clone size: -; J gene: TRBJ2-3; D gene: -; V gene: TRBV7-6; CDR3 protein: CASSLGPGSTDTQYF; CDR3 DNA: TGTGCCAGCAGCTTAGGGCCAGGGAGCACAGATACGCAGTATTTT
clone size: -; J gene: TRBJ1-1; D gene: -; V gene: TRBV4-1; CDR3 protein: CASSPQEIWGTEAFF; CDR3 DNA: TGCGCCAGCAGCCCTCAAGAGATTTGGGGCACTGAAGCTTTCTTT
clone size: -; J gene: TRBJ1-2; D gene: TRBD1; V gene: TRBV29-1; CDR3 protein: CSVESRDRDPHGYTF; CDR3 DNA: TGCAGCGTTGAGTCACGCGACAGGGATCCTCATGGCTACACCTTC
clone size: few; J gene: TRBJ2-7; D gene: -; V gene: TRBV28; CDR3 protein: CASSFGPPSKQYF; CDR3 DNA: TGTGCCAGCAGTTTCGGACCCCCATCGAAGCAGTACTTC
clone size: -; J gene: TRBJ2-3; D gene: -; V gene: TRBV29-1; CDR3 protein: CAMTKTDTQYF; CDR3 DNA: TGCGCGATGACAAAAACAGATACGCAGTATTTT
clone size: -; J gene: TRBJ2-3; D gene: -; V gene: TRBV29-1; CDR3 protein: CSSRADTQYF; CDR3 DNA: TGCAGCTCTAGAGCCGATACGCAGTATTTT
clone size: -; J gene: TRBJ2-3; D gene: TRBD1; V gene: TRBV14; CDR3 protein: CASSQTTTGITDTQYF; CDR3 DNA: TGTGCCAGCAGCCAAACCACGACAGGGATCACAGATACGCAGTATTTT
clone size: -; J gene: TRBJ2-7; D gene: -; V gene: TRBV5-6; CDR3 protein: CASSFTGQEYEQYF; CDR3 DNA: TGTGCCAGCAGCTTCACGGGGCAGGAATACGAGCAGTACTTC
clone size: -; J gene: TRBJ1-2; D gene: TRBD1; V gene: TRBV29-1; CDR3 protein: CSVGQGVEYGYTF; CDR3 DNA: TGCAGCGTTGGACAGGGTGTAGAGTATGGCTACACCTTC
clone size: -; J gene: TRBJ1-6; D gene: TRBD1; V gene: TRBV9; CDR3 protein: CASSEQGADSPLHF; CDR3 DNA: TGTGCCAGCAGCGAACAGGGGGCTGATTCACCCCTCCACTTT
clone size: few; J gene: TRBJ1-1; D gene: -; V gene: TRBV30; CDR3 protein: CAWSIRPGEAFF; CDR3 DNA: TGTGCCTGGAGTATCCGGCCAGGAGAAGCTTTCTTT
clone size: -; J gene: TRBJ2-1; D gene: TRBD2; V gene: TRBV29-1; CDR3 protein: CSVGLAGSSEQFF; CDR3 DNA: TGCAGCGTTGGACTAGCGGGGTCAAGTGAGCAGTTCTTC
clone size: few; J gene: TRBJ1-2; D gene: -; V gene: TRBV6-5; CDR3 protein: CASSYSGDHYGYTF; CDR3 DNA: TGTGCCAGCAGTTACTCGGGGGACCACTATGGCTACACCTTC
clone size: -; J gene: TRBJ2-3; D gene: TRBD2; V gene: TRBV4-2; CDR3 protein: CASSQVSVAGTTDTQYF; CDR3 DNA: TGTGCCAGCAGCCAAGTGTCGGTAGCGGGGACCACAGATACGCAGTATTTT
clone size: -; J gene: TRBJ1-6; D gene: -; V gene: TRBV2; CDR3 protein: CASSESVPLHF; CDR3 DNA: TGTGCCAGCAGTGAATCGGTGCCCCTCCACTTT
clone size: few; J gene: TRBJ2-3; D gene: -; V gene: TRBV18; CDR3 protein: CASSPYADTQYF; CDR3 DNA: TGTGCCAGCTCACCGTACGCAGATACGCAGTATTTT
clone size: -; J gene: TRBJ2-3; D gene: -; V gene: TRBV9; CDR3 protein: CASSRGTDTQYF; CDR3 DNA: TGTGCCAGCAGCAGGGGAACAGATACGCAGTATTTT
clone size: -; J gene: TRBJ2-7; D gene: -; V gene: TRBV14; CDR3 protein: CASSQSGYEQYF; CDR3 DNA: TGTGCCAGCAGCCAAAGTGGCTACGAGCAGTACTTC
clone size: -; J gene: TRBJ2-1; D gene: TRBD2; V gene: TRBV7-9; CDR3 protein: CASSSLAGGLYNEQFF; CDR3 DNA: TGTGCCAGCAGCTCCCTAGCGGGGGGGCTATACAATGAGCAGTTCTTC
clone size: -; J gene: TRBJ1-1; D gene: -; V gene: TRBV2; CDR3 protein: CASCRASTTEAFF; CDR3 DNA: TGTGCCAGCTGTAGGGCCTCGACCACTGAAGCTTTCTTT
clone size: -; J gene: TRBJ2-5; D gene: -; V gene: TRBV30; CDR3 protein: CAWSVRESQYF; CDR3 DNA: TGTGCCTGGAGTGTAAGGGAGTCCCAGTACTTC
clone size: -; J gene: TRBJ2-1; D gene: TRBD1; V gene: TRBV5-1; CDR3 protein: CASSPGQGAYNEQFF; CDR3 DNA: TGCGCCAGCAGCCCCGGACAGGGGGCCTACAATGAGCAGTTCTTC
clone size: -; J gene: TRBJ2-4; D gene: -; V gene: TRBV23-1; CDR3 protein: CASSQPEGRAVNIQYF; CDR3 DNA: TGCGCCAGCAGTCAGCCGGAGGGCAGGGCTGTAAACATTCAGTACTTC
clone size: -; J gene: TRBJ1-1; D gene: -; V gene: TRBV7-9; CDR3 protein: CASSLRGADHAFF; CDR3 DNA: TGTGCCAGCAGCTTACGTGGGGCAGACCACGCTTTCTTT
clone size: -; J gene: TRBJ2-4; D gene: -; V gene: TRBV30; CDR3 protein: CAWSPAGLIQYF; CDR3 DNA: TGTGCCTGGAGTCCCGCAGGGCTCATTCAGTACTTC
clone size: -; J gene: TRBJ1-2; D gene: -; V gene: TRBV6-5; CDR3 protein: CASSYSNQGRGSYTF; CDR3 DNA: TGTGCCAGCAGTTACTCGAATCAGGGACGAGGGAGCTACACCTTC
clone size: few; J gene: TRBJ2-3; D gene: -; V gene: TRBV6-1; CDR3 protein: CASSEVKATYPRTDTQYF; CDR3 DNA: TGTGCCAGCAGTGAAGTGAAGGCGACATATCCTCGCACAGATACGCAGTATTTT
clone size: -; J gene: TRBJ1-2; D gene: -; V gene: TRBV25-1; CDR3 protein: CASSAAWDYGYTF; CDR3 DNA: TGTGCCAGTTCGGCGGCGTGGGACTATGGCTACACCTTC
clone size: -; J gene: TRBJ2-7; D gene: TRBD2; V gene: TRBV29-1; CDR3 protein: CSVEHFTSGAYEQYF; CDR3 DNA: TGCAGCGTTGAGCATTTCACTAGCGGGGCCTACGAGCAGTACTTC
clone size: once; J gene: TRBJ1-5; D gene: TRBD1; V gene: TRBV4-1; CDR3 protein: CASSRTGDNQPQHF; CDR3 DNA: TGCGCCAGCAGCCGGACAGGGGACAATCAGCCCCAGCATTTT
clone size: -; J gene: TRBJ2-5; D gene: -; V gene: TRBV27; CDR3 protein: CASGTYGVETQYF; CDR3 DNA: TGTGCCAGCGGGACTTACGGGGTTGAGACCCAGTACTTC
clone size: -; J gene: TRBJ2-3; D gene: -; V gene: TRBV29-1; CDR3 protein: CSVRLLAGNTDTQYF; CDR3 DNA: TGCAGCGTCCGGTTACTAGCTGGAAACACAGATACGCAGTATTTT
clone size: -; J gene: TRBJ1-6; D gene: -; V gene: TRBV2; CDR3 protein: CASIERYNSPLHF; CDR3 DNA: TGTGCCAGCATAGAGCGATATAATTCACCCCTCCACTTT
clone size: -; J gene: TRBJ2-1; D gene: TRBD2; V gene: TRBV5-1; CDR3 protein: CASSLARAGDYNEQFF; CDR3 DNA: TGCGCCAGCAGCTTGGCCAGAGCGGGGGATTACAATGAGCAGTTCTTC
clone size: -; J gene: TRBJ2-7; D gene: TRBD1; V gene: TRBV7-8; CDR3 protein: CASSYGTGYGEQYF; CDR3 DNA: TGTGCCAGCAGCTACGGGACAGGGTACGGCGAGCAGTACTTC
clone size: once; J gene: TRBJ1-1; D gene: -; V gene: TRBV6-6; CDR3 protein: CASSYDGGTEAFF; CDR3 DNA: TGTGCCAGCAGTTACGACGGGGGAACTGAAGCTTTCTTT
clone size: -; J gene: TRBJ2-3; D gene: TRBD2; V gene: TRBV25-1; CDR3 protein: CASTVYRTSGEKDTQYF; CDR3 DNA: TGTGCCAGCACCGTCTACCGGACTAGCGGGGAGAAAGATACGCAGTATTTT
clone size: once; J gene: TRBJ1-1; D gene: TRBD1; V gene: TRBV11-2; CDR3 protein: CASSWGQGNTEAFF; CDR3 DNA: TGTGCCAGCAGCTGGGGACAGGGGAACACTGAAGCTTTCTTT
clone size: -; J gene: TRBJ1-1; D gene: -; V gene: TRBV11-2; CDR3 protein: CASSRSGTEAFF; CDR3 DNA: TGTGCCAGCAGCCGGAGCGGCACTGAAGCTTTCTTT
clone size: few; J gene: TRBJ2-3; D gene: -; V gene: TRBV2; CDR3 protein: CASSGGGGHTDTQYF; CDR3 DNA: TGTGCCAGCAGTGGTGGCGGGGGACACACAGATACGCAGTATTTT
clone size: few; J gene: TRBJ1-5; D gene: -; V gene: TRBV21-1; CDR3 protein: CASSKGGGGNQPQHF; CDR3 DNA: TGTGCCAGCAGCAAAGGAGGCGGCGGCAATCAGCCCCAGCATTTT
clone size: -; J gene: TRBJ2-1; D gene: -; V gene: TRBV18; CDR3 protein: CASSGSSYNEQFF; CDR3 DNA: TGTGCCAGCTCCGGGAGCTCCTACAATGAGCAGTTCTTC
clone size: -; J gene: TRBJ2-1; D gene: -; V gene: TRBV29-1; CDR3 protein: CSVGQSSYNEQFF; CDR3 DNA: TGCAGCGTTGGGCAGTCCTCCTACAATGAGCAGTTCTTC
clone size: few; J gene: TRBJ1-6; D gene: TRBD1; V gene: TRBV7-6; CDR3 protein: CASSSGKQGDSPLHF; CDR3 DNA: TGTGCCAGCAGCTCTGGGAAGCAGGGGGATTCACCCCTCCACTTT
clone size: -; J gene: TRBJ2-3; D gene: -; V gene: TRBV6-1; CDR3 protein: CASSEQGRDTQYF; CDR3 DNA: TGTGCCAGCAGTGAACAGGGGCGAGATACGCAGTATTTT
clone size: -; J gene: TRBJ2-7; D gene: TRBD1; V gene: TRBV23-1; CDR3 protein: CASSQPRDRTYEQYF; CDR3 DNA: TGCGCCAGCAGTCAACCCCGGGACAGGACCTACGAGCAGTACTTC
clone size: -; J gene: TRBJ2-1; D gene: TRBD2; V gene: TRBV19; CDR3 protein: CASSPGLAGYEQFF; CDR3 DNA: TGTGCCAGTAGTCCCGGACTAGCGGGGTACGAGCAGTTCTTC
clone size: -; J gene: TRBJ2-7; D gene: -; V gene: TRBV15; CDR3 protein: CATSRLLGGSSYEQYF; CDR3 DNA: TGTGCCACCAGCAGACTCTTAGGGGGGAGCTCCTACGAGCAGTACTTC
clone size: -; J gene: TRBJ2-2; D gene: -; V gene: TRBV28; CDR3 protein: CASSFVLAGTGELFF; CDR3 DNA: TGTGCCAGCAGTTTCGTGCTAGCCGGCACCGGGGAGCTGTTTTTT
clone size: once; J gene: TRBJ2-3; D gene: -; V gene: TRBV5-6; CDR3 protein: CASSLPGRADTQYF; CDR3 DNA: TGTGCCAGCAGCTTGCCGGGGCGGGCAGATACGCAGTATTTT
clone size: few; J gene: TRBJ1-2; D gene: TRBD1; V gene: TRBV29-1; CDR3 protein: CSAPGQGSGYTF; CDR3 DNA: TGCAGCGCCCCGGGACAGGGGTCTGGCTACACCTTC
clone size: -; J gene: TRBJ2-1; D gene: TRBD1; V gene: TRBV5-4; CDR3 protein: CASNLRDSLYNEQFF; CDR3 DNA: TGTGCCAGCAACCTCCGGGACAGCCTTTACAATGAGCAGTTCTTC
clone size: -; J gene: TRBJ1-2; D gene: TRBD1; V gene: TRBV27; CDR3 protein: CASSSAGTGGGYTF; CDR3 DNA: TGTGCCAGCAGTTCGGCCGGGACAGGGGGCGGCTACACCTTC
clone size: few; J gene: TRBJ2-5; D gene: -; V gene: TRBV5-1; CDR3 protein: CASSLASRLSETQYF; CDR3 DNA: TGCGCCAGCAGCTTGGCCTCAAGACTATCGGAGACCCAGTACTTC
clone size: -; J gene: TRBJ2-4; D gene: TRBD1; V gene: TRBV30; CDR3 protein: CAWDRRDRGNLAKNIQYF; CDR3 DNA: TGTGCCTGGGACCGCCGGGACAGGGGGAACTTAGCCAAAAACATTCAGTACTTC